This TCR beta chain is from a study of blood T cell repertoires in COVID-19. Trimming at V came to 0 bases and at J to 5 bases, leaving 4 bases not matched to a gene. Germline CDR1 is SGHRS and CDR2 is YFSETQ. This CDR3 contains 14 residues. Method: immunoSEQ multiplex PCR; TCRdb's copy keeps in-frame clones and lacks some. The repertoire has 390,000 or so clones, 86% of them found once; the top ten carry over 1.3%. The sequence came from a woman aged 25 to 45 with active or convalescent COVID-19. Sequenced sample: peripheral blood. V gene TRBV5-1 combines with J gene TRBJ2-7; TRBD1 aligns across 8 bases. The CDR3 DNA follows: TGCGCCAGCAGCTTGGTGTCAGGGGGCCACGAGCAGTACTTC. Residues: CASSLVSGGHEQYF.